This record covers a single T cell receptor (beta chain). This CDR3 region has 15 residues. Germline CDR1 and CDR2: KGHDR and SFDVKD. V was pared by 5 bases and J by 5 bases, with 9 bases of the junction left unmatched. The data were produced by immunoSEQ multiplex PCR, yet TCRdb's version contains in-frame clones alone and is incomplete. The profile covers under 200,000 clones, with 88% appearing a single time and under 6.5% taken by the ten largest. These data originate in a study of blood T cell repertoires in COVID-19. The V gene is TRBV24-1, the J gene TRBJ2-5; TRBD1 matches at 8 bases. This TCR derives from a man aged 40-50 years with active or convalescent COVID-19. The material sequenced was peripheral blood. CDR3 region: CATSAVVRGRETQYF. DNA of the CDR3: TGTGCCACCAGTGCCGTCGTCAGGGGGCGGGAGACCCAGTACTTC.